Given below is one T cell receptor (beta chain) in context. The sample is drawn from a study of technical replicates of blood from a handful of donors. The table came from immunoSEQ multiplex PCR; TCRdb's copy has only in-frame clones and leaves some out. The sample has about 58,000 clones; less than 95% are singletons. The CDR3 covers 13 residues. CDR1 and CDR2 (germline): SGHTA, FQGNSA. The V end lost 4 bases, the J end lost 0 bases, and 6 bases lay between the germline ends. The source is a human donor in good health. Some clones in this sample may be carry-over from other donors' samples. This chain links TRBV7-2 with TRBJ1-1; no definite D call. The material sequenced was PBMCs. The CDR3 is CASSYRMNTEAFF. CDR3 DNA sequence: TGTGCCAGCAGCTACAGAATGAACACTGAAGCTTTCTTT.